The 17 T cell receptor beta chains in this list originate from one sample, sequenced in a study of metastatic and nonmetastatic thyroid tumors. TCRdb reprocessed the PCR reads using MiXCR. The sample records about 62,000 clones, about 3.8% being singletons. Prior to thyroid surgery, none of the patients had received any treatment. Sequenced: blood. The receptors shown here come from a female donor with papillary thyroid cancer or a benign thyroid nodule (not recorded which). Some clones in this sample may be carry-over from other donors' samples.

This clone has a count of ten or more. The genes are TRBV7-6 and TRBJ2-3, with 9 bases identical to TRBD2. The V and J ends lost 0 bases and 3 bases, in that order; junction bases with no gene match: 10. The CDR3 is made up of 18 amino acids. CDR1 SGHVS and CDR2 FNYEAQ come from the germline V gene. The DNA of the CDR3 is TGTGCCAGCAGCTTAGCGCTTCTAGCGGGAACGTCAACAGATACGCAGTATTTT. Its protein product is CASSLALLAGTSTDTQYF. The full variable domain, in which reference TRBV7-6 and TRBJ2-3 provide the parts outside the CDR3, is GAGVSQSPRYKVTKRGQDVALRCDPISGHVSLYWYRQALGQGPEFLTYFNYEAQQDKSGLPNDRFSAERPEGSISTLTIQRTEQRDSAMYRCASSLALLAGTSTDTQYFGPGTRLTVL.

This clone is medium-sized. The V call is TRBV27, the J call TRBJ1-2; D unclear. The CDR3 is 16 residues long. Germline CDR1 reads MNHEY; CDR2 reads SMNVEV (reference sequence). V was shortened by 3 bases and J by 2 bases, with 16 bases between the two germline ends. The CDR3 nucleotides read TGTGCCAGCAGTTTCCTTTTGGACCATCGAAACTATGGCTACACCTTC. This encodes CASSFLLDHRNYGYTF.

The chain combines TRBV12-5 with TRBJ2-2; D possibly corresponds to TRBD1 (5 bases). The CDR3 covers 15 residues. The V end was cut by 1 base, the J end by 5 bases, with 11 bases between. Germline values: CDR1 LGHNT, CDR2 FRNRAP. The CDR3 DNA follows: TGTGCTAGTGGTTTGGGTCAGGGTGGTACCGGGGAGCTGTTTTTT. This gives the protein CASGLGQGGTGELFF. Full variable domain (remainder filled in from reference TRBV12-5 and TRBJ2-2): DARVTQTPRHKVTEMGQEVTMRCQPILGHNTVFWYRQTMMQGLELLAYFRNRAPLDDSGMPKDRFSAEMPDATLATLKIQPSEPRDSAVYFCASGLGQGGTGELFFGEGSRLTVL.

This clone was observed at least ten times. The J gene is TRBJ1-1, the V gene TRBV20-1; TRBD1 is a possible D gene (6 bases). The V end was cut by 1 base, the J end by 0 bases, with 18 bases between. Germline values: CDR1 DFQATT, CDR2 SNEGSKA (reference sequence). The CDR3 covers 17 residues. CDR3 DNA: TGCAGTGCTAGAGCCCAAACAGGGTTTCGGGTGAACACTGAAGCTTTCTTT. Translation: CSARAQTGFRVNTEAFF.

This clone came up a few times. V and J are TRBV28 and TRBJ2-7, with TRBD1 matching over 10 bases. J lost 4 bases, V lost 9 bases, and 12 bases had no gene match. In germline, CDR1 is MDHEN, CDR2 SYDVKM. This CDR3 comprises 15 residues. CDR3 sequence: CARGIPGQGSYEQYF. The CDR3 bases are TGTGCCAGAGGTATACCGGGACAGGGGTCATACGAGCAGTACTTC.

The V gene is TRBV6-1, the J gene TRBJ2-7; tentative D call: TRBD2 (5 bases). The CDR3 is 15 amino acids. V was clipped by 1 base and J by 3 bases, with 13 bases between them. Germline CDR1 reads MNHNS; CDR2 reads SASEGT. CDR3 sequence reads: CASSEGRGMDYEQYF. In nucleotides, the CDR3 is TGTGCCAGCAGTGAAGGGAGAGGGATGGACTACGAGCAGTACTTC.

At least ten counts were recorded for this clone. The chain recombines TRBV5-6 with TRBJ2-7, with D tentatively TRBD2 (6 bases). The CDR3 is 14 residues long. Germline V lookup: CDR1 SGHDT, CDR2 YYEEEE. The V and J ends lost 2 bases and 4 bases respectively, with 13 bases between them. The CDR3 DNA sequence: TGTGCCAGCAGCTTCGGGGGTACGGCTTACGAGCAGTACTTC. As protein: CASSFGGTAYEQYF.

This clone was observed many times. The gene calls are TRBV7-2 and TRBJ2-2; 8 bases fit TRBD2. Germline V gene sequence: CDR1 SGHTA, CDR2 FQGNSA. After removal of 6 bases from V and 5 bases from J, the junction contained 11 bases not matched to a gene. There are 16 residues in the CDR3. The chain's CDR3 is CASSLLGAGGTGELFF. In DNA form, the CDR3 reads TGTGCCAGCAGTCTCTTGGGCGCGGGAGGAACCGGGGAGCTGTTTTTT.

The chain recombines TRBV12-3 or TRBV12-4 with TRBJ2-2; 11 bases line up with TRBD2. The CDR3 consists of 15 residues. After removal of 3 bases from V and 7 bases from J, the junction contained 4 bases not matched to a gene. The DNA for the CDR3 is TGTGCCAGCAGTTTCCTAGCGGGAGGTAGCGGGGAGCTGTTTTTT. Protein product: CASSFLAGGSGELFF.

Concerning this clone: Here the CDR3 omits its conserved ending phenylalanine or tryptophan, so a read error is the likely source. The DNA is left out, because the CDR3 cannot be placed on it with certainty; the CDR3 is given as TCRdb lists it. The V and J genes are TRBV28 and TRBJ1-1; the listed D gene, TRBD1, was not tested against the DNA. Germline V gene data show CDR1 as MDHEN and CDR2 as SYDVKM. The CDR3 is 14 amino acids long, termini counted. This chain's CDR3 is CASSPGGALLKLSL.

This clone has ten or more counts. The chain combines TRBV28 with TRBJ2-7; D call uncertain. The CDR3 loop spans 12 amino acids. Germline V CDR1 and CDR2: MDHEN, SYDVKM. V dropped 3 bases and J dropped 2 bases, with 5 bases sitting between them. CDR3 DNA sequence: TGTGCCAGCAGTTTTCCAGCCTACGAGCAGTACTTC. This encodes CASSFPAYEQYF. Variable domain in full (rest from reference TRBV28 and TRBJ2-7): DVKVTQSSRYLVKRTGEKVFLECVQDMDHENMFWYRQDPGLGLRLIYFSYDVKMKEKGDIPEGYSVSREKKERFSLILESASTNQTSMYLCASSFPAYEQYFGPGTRLTVT.

This clone was recorded at least ten times. The chain couples TRBV5-5 to TRBJ2-1; D is perhaps TRBD1 (6 bases). The CDR3 spans 14 residues. In germline, CDR1 is SGHKS, CDR2 YYEKEE (reference sequence). Trimming left V 6 bases short and J 2 bases short, with 12 bases between. The chain's CDR3 is CASTRGQTYNEQFF. The DNA of the CDR3 is TGTGCCAGCACCCGAGGACAGACCTACAATGAGCAGTTCTTC.

There are many counts of this clone. The chain joins TRBV18 to TRBJ2-7; D gene unclear. V lost 1 base and J 0 bases, leaving 7 bases between the germline ends. This CDR3 is built from 14 residues. Germline V gene lookup returns CDR1 KGHSH and CDR2 LQKENI. The CDR3 sequence: CASSPLSLSYEQYF. CDR3 in DNA: TGTGCCAGCTCACCACTGAGCCTCTCCTACGAGCAGTACTTC.

At least ten counts were recorded for this clone. This chain links TRBV11-1 with TRBJ2-4, with D perhaps assigned TRBD1 or TRBD2 (5 bases each). Trimming stripped 1 base from V and 2 bases from J, with 12 bases between. The CDR3 length is 16 residues. Germline V gives CDR1 SGHAT, CDR2 FQDESV (reference sequence). This chain's CDR3 is CASSLGGVKPKNIQYF. CDR3 nucleotide sequence: TGTGCCAGCAGCTTAGGAGGGGTTAAGCCCAAAAACATTCAGTACTTC.

Many counts were recorded for this clone. One end of the junction fails to match germline, which may point to a read error. Other DNA sequences of this sample code for an identical CDR3. The chain employs TRBV11-2 and TRBJ2-7, with 10 bases aligning to TRBD2. This CDR3 has 17 amino acids. Germline V lookup: CDR1 SGHAT, CDR2 FQNNGV. CDR3 amino acids: CVSSSRRTSGFSYEQYF. The CDR3 nucleotides read TGTGTCAGCAGCTCTCGACGGACTAGCGGTTTCTCCTACGAGCAGTACTTC. Variable domain in full (rest from reference TRBV11-2 and TRBJ2-7): EAGVAQSPRYKIIEKRQSVAFWCNPISGHATLYWYQQILGQGPKLLIQFQNNGVVDDSQLPKDRFSAERLKGVDSTLKIQPAKLEDSAVYLCVSSSRRTSGFSYEQYFGPGTRLTVT.

Turning to this clone: A clone one base away is much larger, so this may be a read error. Other DNA variants within this sample encode the same CDR3. The chain is built from TRBV4-1 and TRBJ2-7; 8 bases agree with TRBD1. The CDR3 covers 15 residues. J gave up 7 bases and V 4 bases, and 12 bases lay outside the gene matches. Germline CDR1 reads MGHRA; CDR2 reads YSYEKL. CDR3: CASSPQVDRGGEQYF. CDR3 sequence (DNA): TGCGCCAGCAGCCCCCAAGTAGACAGGGGCGGAGAGCAGTACTTC.

This clone was recorded once. Relative to the germline gene, one junction end is altered; a read error may explain this. CDR3 protein: CSASGRQRGSYNEQFF. In nucleotides, the CDR3 is TGCAGTGCTAGTGGCCGCCAGCGGGGTTCCTACAATGAACAGTTCTTC. The genes are TRBV20-1 and TRBJ2-1; 7 nucleotides match TRBD2. This CDR3 has 16 amino acids. Germline assignment: CDR1 DFQATT and CDR2 SNEGSKA (reference sequence).